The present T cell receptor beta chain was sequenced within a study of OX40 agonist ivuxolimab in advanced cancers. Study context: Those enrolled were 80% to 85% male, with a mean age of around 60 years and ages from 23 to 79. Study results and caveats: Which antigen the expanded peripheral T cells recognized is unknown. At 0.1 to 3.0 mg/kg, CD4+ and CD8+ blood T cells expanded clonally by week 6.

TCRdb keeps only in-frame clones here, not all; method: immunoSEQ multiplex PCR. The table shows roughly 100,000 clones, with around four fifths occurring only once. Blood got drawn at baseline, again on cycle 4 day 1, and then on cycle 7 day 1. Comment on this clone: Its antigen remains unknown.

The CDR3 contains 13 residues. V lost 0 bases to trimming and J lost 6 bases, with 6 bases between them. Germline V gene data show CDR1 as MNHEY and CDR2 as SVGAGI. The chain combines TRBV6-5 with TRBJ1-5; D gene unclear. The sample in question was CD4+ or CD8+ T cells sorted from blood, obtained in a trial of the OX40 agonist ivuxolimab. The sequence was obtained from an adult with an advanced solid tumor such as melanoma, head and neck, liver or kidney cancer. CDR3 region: CASSYSRAQPQHF. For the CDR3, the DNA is TGTGCCAGCAGTTACTCTCGGGCTCAGCCCCAGCATTTT.